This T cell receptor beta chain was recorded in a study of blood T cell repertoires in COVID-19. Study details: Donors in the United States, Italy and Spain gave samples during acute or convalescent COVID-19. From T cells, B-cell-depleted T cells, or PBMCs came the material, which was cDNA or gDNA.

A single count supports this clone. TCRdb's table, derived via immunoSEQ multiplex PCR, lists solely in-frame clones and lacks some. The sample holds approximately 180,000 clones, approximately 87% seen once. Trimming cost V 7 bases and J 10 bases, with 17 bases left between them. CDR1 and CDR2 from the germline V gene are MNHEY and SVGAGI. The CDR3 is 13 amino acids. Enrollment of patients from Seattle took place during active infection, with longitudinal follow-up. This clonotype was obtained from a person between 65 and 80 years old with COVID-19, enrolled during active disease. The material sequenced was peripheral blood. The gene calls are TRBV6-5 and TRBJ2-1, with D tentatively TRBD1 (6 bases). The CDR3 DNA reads TGTGCCAGCAAACCCGCAGGGGTAGGAGAGCAGTTCTTC. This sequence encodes CASKPAGVGEQFF.